This TCR beta chain was obtained from a study of OX40 agonist ivuxolimab in advanced cancers. For the study at large: Patients in the trial were receiving intravenous ivuxolimab every 2 weeks, at doses of 0.01 to 10 mg/kg. Points from the study as a whole: Antigen targets of the expanded peripheral T cells went undetermined. Some of the lowest clonal expansion was seen in partial responders at 0.1-3.0 mg/kg.

A note on this clone: Its antigen is not identified.

Patients were excluded for autoimmune disease history or systemic immunosuppression. Method: immunoSEQ multiplex PCR; TCRdb's copy keeps in-frame clones and lacks some. The table shows more than 85,000 clones, with about 90% occurring only once. The CDR3 totals 16 residues. Germline CDR1 is SGHNT and CDR2 is YYREEE (reference sequence). Trimming at V came to 4 bases and at J to 1 base, leaving 9 bases not matched to a gene. The chain combines TRBV5-4 with TRBJ2-7; 9 bases agree with TRBD2. The sample in question was CD4+ or CD8+ T cells sorted from blood, obtained in a trial of the OX40 agonist ivuxolimab. The sequence came from an adult with an advanced solid tumor such as melanoma, head and neck, liver or kidney cancer. The CDR3 DNA is TGTGCCAGCAGCCCGGGGGGAGCGGGAGGTTCCTACGAGCAGTACTTC. Translation: CASSPGGAGGSYEQYF.